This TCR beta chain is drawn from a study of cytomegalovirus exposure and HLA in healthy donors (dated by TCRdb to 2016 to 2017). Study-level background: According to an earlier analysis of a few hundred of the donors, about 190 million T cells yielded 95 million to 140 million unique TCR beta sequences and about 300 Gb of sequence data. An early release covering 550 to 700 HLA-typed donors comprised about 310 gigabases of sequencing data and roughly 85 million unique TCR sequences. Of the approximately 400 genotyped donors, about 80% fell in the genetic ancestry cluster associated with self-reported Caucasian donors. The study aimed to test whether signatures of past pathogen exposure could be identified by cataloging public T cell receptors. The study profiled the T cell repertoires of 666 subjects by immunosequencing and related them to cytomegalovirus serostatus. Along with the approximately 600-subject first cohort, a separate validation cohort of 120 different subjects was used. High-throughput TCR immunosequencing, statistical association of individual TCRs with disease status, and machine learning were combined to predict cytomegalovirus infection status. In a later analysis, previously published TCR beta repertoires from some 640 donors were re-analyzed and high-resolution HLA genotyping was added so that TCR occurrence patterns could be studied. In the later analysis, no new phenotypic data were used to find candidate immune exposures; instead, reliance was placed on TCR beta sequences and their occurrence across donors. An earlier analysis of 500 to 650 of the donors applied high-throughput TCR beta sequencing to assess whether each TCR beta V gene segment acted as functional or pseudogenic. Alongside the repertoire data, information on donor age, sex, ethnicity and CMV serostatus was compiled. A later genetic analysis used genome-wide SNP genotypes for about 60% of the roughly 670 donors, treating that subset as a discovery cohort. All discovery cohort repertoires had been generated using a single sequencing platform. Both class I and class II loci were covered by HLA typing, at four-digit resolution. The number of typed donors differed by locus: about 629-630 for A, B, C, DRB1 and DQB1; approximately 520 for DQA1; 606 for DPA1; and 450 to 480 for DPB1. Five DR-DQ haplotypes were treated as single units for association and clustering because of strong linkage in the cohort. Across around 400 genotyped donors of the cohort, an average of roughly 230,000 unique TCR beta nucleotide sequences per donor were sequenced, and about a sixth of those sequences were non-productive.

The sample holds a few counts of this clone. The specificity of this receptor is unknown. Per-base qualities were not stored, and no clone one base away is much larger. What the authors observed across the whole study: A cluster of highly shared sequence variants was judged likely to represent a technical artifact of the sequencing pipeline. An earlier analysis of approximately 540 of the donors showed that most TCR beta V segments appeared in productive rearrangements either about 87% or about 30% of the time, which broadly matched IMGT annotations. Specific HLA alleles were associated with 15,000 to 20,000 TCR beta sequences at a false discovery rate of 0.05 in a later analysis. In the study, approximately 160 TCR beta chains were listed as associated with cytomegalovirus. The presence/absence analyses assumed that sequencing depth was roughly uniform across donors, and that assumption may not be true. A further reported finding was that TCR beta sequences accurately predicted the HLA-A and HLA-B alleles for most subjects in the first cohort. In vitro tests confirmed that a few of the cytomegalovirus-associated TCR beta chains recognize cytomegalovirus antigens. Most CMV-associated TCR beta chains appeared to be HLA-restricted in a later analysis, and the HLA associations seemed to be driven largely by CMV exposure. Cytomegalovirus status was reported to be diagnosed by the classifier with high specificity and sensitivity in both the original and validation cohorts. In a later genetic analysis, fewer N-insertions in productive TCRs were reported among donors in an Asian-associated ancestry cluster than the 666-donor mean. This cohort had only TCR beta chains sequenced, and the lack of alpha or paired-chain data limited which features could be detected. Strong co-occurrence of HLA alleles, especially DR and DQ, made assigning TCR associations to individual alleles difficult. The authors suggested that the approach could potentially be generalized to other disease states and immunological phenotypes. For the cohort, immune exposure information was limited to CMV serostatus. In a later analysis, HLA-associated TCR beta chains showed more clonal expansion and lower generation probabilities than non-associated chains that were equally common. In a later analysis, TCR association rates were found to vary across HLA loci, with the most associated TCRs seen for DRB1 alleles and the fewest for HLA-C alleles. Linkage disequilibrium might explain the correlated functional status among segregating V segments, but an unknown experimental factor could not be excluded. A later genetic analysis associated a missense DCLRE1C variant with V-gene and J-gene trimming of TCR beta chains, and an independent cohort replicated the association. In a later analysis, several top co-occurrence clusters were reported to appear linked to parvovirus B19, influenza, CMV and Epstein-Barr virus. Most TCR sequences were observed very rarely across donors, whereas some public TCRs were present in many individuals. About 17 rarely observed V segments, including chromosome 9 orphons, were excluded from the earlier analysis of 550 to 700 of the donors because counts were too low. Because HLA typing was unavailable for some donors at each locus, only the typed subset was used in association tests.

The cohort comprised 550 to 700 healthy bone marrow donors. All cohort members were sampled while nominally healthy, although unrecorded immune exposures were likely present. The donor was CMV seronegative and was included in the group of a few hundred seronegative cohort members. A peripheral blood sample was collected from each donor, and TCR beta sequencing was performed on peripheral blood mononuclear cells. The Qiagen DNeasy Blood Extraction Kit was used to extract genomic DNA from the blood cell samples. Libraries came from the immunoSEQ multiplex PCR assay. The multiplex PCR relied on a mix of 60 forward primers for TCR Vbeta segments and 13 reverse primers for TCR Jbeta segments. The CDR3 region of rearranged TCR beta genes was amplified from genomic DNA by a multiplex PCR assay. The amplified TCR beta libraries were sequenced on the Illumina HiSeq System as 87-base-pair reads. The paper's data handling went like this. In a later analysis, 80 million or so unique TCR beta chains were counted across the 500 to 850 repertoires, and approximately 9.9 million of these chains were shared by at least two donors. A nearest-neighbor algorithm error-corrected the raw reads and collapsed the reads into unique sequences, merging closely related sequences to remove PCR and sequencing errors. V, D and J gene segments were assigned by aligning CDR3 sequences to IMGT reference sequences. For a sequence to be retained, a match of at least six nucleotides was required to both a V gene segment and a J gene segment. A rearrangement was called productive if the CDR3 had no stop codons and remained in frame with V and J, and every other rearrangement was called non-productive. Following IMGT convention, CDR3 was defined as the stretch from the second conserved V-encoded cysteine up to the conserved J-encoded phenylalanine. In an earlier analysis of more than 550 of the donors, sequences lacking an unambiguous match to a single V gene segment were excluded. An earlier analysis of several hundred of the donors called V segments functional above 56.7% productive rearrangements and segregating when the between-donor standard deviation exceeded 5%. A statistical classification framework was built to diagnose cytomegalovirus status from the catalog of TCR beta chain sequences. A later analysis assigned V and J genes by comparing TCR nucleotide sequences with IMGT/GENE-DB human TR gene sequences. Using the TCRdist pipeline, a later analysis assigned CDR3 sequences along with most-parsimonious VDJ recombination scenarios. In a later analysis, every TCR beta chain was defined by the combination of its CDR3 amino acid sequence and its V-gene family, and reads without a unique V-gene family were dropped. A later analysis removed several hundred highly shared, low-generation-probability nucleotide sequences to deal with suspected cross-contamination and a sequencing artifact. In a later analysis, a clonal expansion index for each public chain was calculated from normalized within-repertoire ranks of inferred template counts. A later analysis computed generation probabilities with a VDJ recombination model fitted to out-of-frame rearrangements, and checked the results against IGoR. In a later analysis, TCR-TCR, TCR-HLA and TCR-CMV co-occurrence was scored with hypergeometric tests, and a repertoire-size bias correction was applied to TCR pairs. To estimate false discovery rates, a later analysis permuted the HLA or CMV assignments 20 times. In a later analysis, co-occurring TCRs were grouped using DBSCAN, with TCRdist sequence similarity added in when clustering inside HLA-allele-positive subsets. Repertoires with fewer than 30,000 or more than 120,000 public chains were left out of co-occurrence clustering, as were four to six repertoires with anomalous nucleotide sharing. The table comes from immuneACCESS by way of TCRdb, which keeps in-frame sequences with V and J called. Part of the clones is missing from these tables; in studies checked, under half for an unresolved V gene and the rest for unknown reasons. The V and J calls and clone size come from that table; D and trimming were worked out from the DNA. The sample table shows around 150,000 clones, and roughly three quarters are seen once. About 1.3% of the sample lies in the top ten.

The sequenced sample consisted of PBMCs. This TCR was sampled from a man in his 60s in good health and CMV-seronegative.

The sequenced DNA: TGTGCCAGCAGCATCCAGGGGTCTAGCTATGGCTACACCTTC. It is translated as CASSIQGSSYGYTF. This chain is built from TRBV27 and TRBJ1-2; the D gene is perhaps TRBD1, from 6 matching bases. V loses 6 bases of germline sequence and J loses 4 bases, and the interval between the two ends is 15 bases. CDR1 and CDR2, looked up from the germline V gene (reference sequence), are MNHEY and SMNVEV. The CDR3 goes from the cysteine to the phenylalanine over 14 residues. Just CDR3 DNA is preserved here, 42 bases in frame from base 1.